This record looks at one TCR beta chain sequence and its context. The antigen is not known. The CDR3 is made up of 12 amino acids. Generated by immunoSEQ multiplex PCR, the TCRdb table keeps only in-frame clones and is missing some. The repertoire holds some 8,200 clones, with 95% to 98% as singletons. This sample stems from a study of graft-versus-host responses after intestinal transplantation. Across the study: Every recipient had anti-thymocyte globulin induction and 2 to 4 years of tacrolimus plus steroids. Study results and caveats: The highest levels of circulating GvH clones went along with early declines in HvG clones after transplant.

The source material was PBMCs, sampled 23 days after intestinal transplant. The rearrangement joins TRBV21-1 to TRBJ2-1; the table calls TRBD2, which could not be checked here. TRBV21-1 corresponds to a pseudogene. This TCR was recovered from a human patient who received an intestinal transplant, so some T cells may come from the graft donor. CDR3 amino acids: CASSGRASEQFF. The CDR3 coding sequence is TGTGCCAGCAGCGGGAGGGCCAGTGAGCAGTTCTTC.